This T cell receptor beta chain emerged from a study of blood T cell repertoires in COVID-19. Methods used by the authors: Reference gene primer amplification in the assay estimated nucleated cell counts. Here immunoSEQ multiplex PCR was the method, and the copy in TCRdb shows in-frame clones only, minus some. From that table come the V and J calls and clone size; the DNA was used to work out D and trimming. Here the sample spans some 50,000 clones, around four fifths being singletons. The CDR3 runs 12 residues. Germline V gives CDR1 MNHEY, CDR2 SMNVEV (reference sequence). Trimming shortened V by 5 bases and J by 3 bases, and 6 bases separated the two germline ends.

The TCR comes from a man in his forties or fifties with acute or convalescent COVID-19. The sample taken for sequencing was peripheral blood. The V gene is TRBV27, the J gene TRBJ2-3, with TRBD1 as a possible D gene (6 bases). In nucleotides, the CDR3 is TGTGCCAGCAGTAGGGGGACAGATACGCAGTATTTT. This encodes CASSRGTDTQYF.